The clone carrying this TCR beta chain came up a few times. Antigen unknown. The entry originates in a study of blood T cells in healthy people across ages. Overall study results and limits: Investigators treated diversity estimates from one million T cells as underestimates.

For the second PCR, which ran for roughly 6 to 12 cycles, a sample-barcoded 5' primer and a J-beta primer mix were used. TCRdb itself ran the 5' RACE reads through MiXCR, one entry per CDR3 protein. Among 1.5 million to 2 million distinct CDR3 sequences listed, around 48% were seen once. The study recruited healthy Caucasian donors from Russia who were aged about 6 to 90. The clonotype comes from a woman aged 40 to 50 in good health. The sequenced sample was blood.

This CDR3 is CASSLRLMETQYF. In DNA, the CDR3 is TGTGCCAGCAGCTTACGCCTGATGGAGACCCAGTACTTC. The genes are TRBV7-9 and TRBJ2-5; D remains unclear. The CDR3 has 13 amino acids. Germline V gene lookup returns CDR1 SEHNR and CDR2 FQNEAQ (reference sequence). V lost 2 bases and J lost 5, with 9 bases in between.